This T cell receptor (beta chain) was observed in a study of shared T cell receptors in the human thymus. The CDR3 contains 19 residues. The V gene end was trimmed by 3 bases and the J gene end by 1 base; junction bases not matched to a gene: 16. Germline V gene sequence: CDR1 KGHSH, CDR2 LQKENI. Sequencing used immunoSEQ multiplex PCR; TCRdb keeps in-frame clones, though not all of them. The sample consists of around 68,000 clones, nearly 95% of them appearing once. The source is a human donor. Material: thymocytes. V and J are TRBV18 and TRBJ1-1; 8 nucleotides align to TRBD1. CDR3 nucleotide sequence: TGTGCCAGCTCACCGCAATCCCAGGGGGCGCCTTTTAAGAACACTGAAGCTTTCTTT. Its translation is CASSPQSQGAPFKNTEAFF.